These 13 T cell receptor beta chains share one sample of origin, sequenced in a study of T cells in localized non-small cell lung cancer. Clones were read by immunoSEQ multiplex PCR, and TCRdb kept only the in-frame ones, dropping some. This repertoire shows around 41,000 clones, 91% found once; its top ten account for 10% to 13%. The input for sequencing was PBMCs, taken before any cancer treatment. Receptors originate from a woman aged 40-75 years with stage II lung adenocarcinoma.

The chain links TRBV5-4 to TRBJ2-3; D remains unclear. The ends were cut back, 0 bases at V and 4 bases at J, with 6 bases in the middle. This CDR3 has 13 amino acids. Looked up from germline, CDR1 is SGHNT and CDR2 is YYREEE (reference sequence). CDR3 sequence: CASSLGLADTQYF. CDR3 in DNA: TGTGCCAGCAGCTTGGGTTTGGCAGATACGCAGTATTTT.

The DNA for the CDR3 is TGTGCCAGCAGTCCGAACTCACTTAGGGGCCTAACTAATGAAAAACTGTTTTTT. Amino acids: CASSPNSLRGLTNEKLFF. V is TRBV2 and J is TRBJ1-4; a weak D match, TRBD1 (5 bases). This CDR3 has 18 residues. V was trimmed by 5 bases and J by 1 base, leaving 20 bases between them. From germline, CDR1 is SNHLY and CDR2 FYNNEI.

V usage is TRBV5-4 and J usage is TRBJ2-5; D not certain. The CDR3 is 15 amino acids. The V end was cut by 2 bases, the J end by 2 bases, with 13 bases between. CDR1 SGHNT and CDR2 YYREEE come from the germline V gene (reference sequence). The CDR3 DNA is TGTGCCAGCAGCTTATATCAAGGGCCTCAAGAGACCCAGTACTTC. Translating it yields CASSLYQGPQETQYF.

CDR3 loop: CASSTRFEAEAFF. The DNA for the CDR3 is TGTGCCAGTAGCACCAGATTCGAGGCTGAAGCTTTCTTT. The V and J genes are TRBV19 and TRBJ1-1; the D is unclear. Germline V gene lookup returns CDR1 LNHDA and CDR2 SQIVND (reference sequence). This CDR3 spans 13 amino acids. The V end lost 6 bases, the J end lost 6 bases, and 14 bases lay between the germline ends. The full variable domain, completed using reference TRBV19 and TRBJ1-1, is DGGITQSPKYLFRKEGQNVTLSCEQNLNHDAMYWYRQDPGQGLRLIYYSQIVNDFQKGDIAEGYSVSREKKESFPLTVTSAQKNPTAFYLCASSTRFEAEAFFGQGTRLTVV.

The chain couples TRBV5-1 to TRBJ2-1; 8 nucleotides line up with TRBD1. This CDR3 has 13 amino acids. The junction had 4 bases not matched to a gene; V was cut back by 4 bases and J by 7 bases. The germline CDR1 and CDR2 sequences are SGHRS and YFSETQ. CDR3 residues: CASSLDRANEQFF. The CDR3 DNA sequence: TGCGCCAGCAGCCTGGACAGGGCAAATGAGCAGTTCTTC.

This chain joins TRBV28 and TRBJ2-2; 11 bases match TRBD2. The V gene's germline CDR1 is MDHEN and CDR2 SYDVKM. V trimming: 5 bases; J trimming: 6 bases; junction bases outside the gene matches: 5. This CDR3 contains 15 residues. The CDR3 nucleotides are TGTGCCAGCAGTATACTAGCGGGAGTCTCCGGGGAGCTGTTTTTT. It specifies CASSILAGVSGELFF.

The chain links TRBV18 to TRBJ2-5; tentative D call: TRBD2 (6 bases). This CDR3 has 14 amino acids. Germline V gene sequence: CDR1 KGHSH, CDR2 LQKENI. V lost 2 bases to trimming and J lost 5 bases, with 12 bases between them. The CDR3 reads CASSPTGGLETQYF. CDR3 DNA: TGTGCCAGCTCACCAACAGGAGGGCTCGAGACCCAGTACTTC.

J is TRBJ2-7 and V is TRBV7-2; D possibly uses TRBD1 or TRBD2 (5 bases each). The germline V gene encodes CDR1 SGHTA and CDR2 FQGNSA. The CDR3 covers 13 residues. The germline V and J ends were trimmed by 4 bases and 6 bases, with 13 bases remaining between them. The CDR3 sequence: CASSYRRESEQYF. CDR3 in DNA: TGTGCCAGCAGCTATCGCAGGGAGTCCGAGCAGTACTTC.

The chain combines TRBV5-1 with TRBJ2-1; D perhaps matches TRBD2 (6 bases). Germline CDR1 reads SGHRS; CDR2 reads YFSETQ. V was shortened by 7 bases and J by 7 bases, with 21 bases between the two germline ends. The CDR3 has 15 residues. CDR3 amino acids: CASSFRGSAGNEQFF. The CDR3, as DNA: TGCGCCAGCTCCTTTCGGGGGAGCGCGGGGAATGAGCAGTTCTTC. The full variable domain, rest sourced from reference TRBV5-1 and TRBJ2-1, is KAGVTQTPRYLIKTRGQQVTLSCSPISGHRSVSWYQQTPGQGLQFLFEYFSETQRNKGNFPGRFSGRQFSNSRSEMNVSTLELGDSALYLCASSFRGSAGNEQFFGPGTRLTVL.

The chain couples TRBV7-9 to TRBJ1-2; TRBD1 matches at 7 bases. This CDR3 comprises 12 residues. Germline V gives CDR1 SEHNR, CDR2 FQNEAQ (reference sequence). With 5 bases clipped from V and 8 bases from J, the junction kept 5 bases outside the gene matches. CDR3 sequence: CASSRQGGGYTF. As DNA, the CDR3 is TGTGCCAGCAGCCGACAGGGCGGAGGCTACACCTTC.

The CDR3 coding sequence is TGTGCCAGCAGGGCTGATGACCAGCCCCAGCATTTT. This sequence encodes CASRADDQPQHF. The chain has TRBV28 and TRBJ1-5, with D hard to call. CDR3 length equals 12 residues. V was cut by 6 bases and J by 7 bases, with 10 bases left in between. Germline values: CDR1 MDHEN, CDR2 SYDVKM.

As DNA, the CDR3 is TGTGCCAGCAGCCTCACAACAGGGGGCTACACCTTC. Its translation is CASSLTTGGYTF. The V call is TRBV28, the J call TRBJ1-2; a weak D match, TRBD1 (6 bases). Trimming removed 6 bases at V and 8 bases at J, with 13 bases between. Germline V lookup: CDR1 MDHEN, CDR2 SYDVKM. The CDR3 sequence is 12 residues long.

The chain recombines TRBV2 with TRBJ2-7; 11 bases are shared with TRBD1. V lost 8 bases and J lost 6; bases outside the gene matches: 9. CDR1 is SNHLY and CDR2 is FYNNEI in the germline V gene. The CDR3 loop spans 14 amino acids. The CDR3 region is CASSMGTGGFEQYF. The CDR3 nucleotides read TGTGCCAGCTCGATGGGGACAGGGGGTTTCGAGCAGTACTTC.